These 9 T cell receptor beta chains share one sample of origin, sequenced in a study of shared clonotypes between healthy human individuals (dated by TCRdb to 2020 to 2021). The library was prepared using the immunoSEQ multiplex PCR assay. TCRdb took over this immuneACCESS table, retaining in-frame rearrangements with V and J assigned. Such tables are incomplete; in checked studies, under half of the missing clones stem from an unresolved V gene, and the remainder is unexplained. The table for this sample lists about 680,000 clones; 60% to 75% of them were counted only once. Around 1.8% of the sample is in the top ten clones. Sequencing input: memory CD4+ T cells sorted from blood. According to the study, the label for this sample's cell subset or site signals: CD45RA-negative fraction. These receptors all come from a woman in her 30s in good health.

This rearrangement joins TRBV11-2 to TRBJ2-3; 8 bases fit TRBD1. This CDR3 has 13 amino acids. The germline V gene encodes CDR1 SGHAT and CDR2 FQNNGV. V shed 4 bases, J shed 7 bases, and the junction held 4 bases outside the gene matches. The CDR3 coding sequence is TGTGCCAGCAGCTCTGGACAGGGCAATACGCAGTATTTT. Amino acids: CASSSGQGNTQYF.

In DNA form, the CDR3 reads TGTGCCAGCAACGGACGCGCTTTAATGGAGCAGTTCTTC. Protein sequence: CASNGRALMEQFF. This chain joins TRBV2 and TRBJ2-1; unclear D gene. This CDR3 spans 13 amino acids. Trimming stripped 7 bases from V and 10 bases from J, with 17 bases between. The germline V gene has CDR1 SNHLY and CDR2 FYNNEI.

This clone was recorded a few times. This chain links TRBV10-3 with TRBJ2-1; D remains unclear. V was clipped by 3 bases and J by 5 bases, with 14 bases between them. Germline assignment: CDR1 ENHRY and CDR2 SYGVKD. This CDR3 spans 15 amino acids. CDR3 in DNA: TGTGCCATCAGTGATATGACACCCGAAAACAATGAGCAGTTCTTC. Amino acid sequence: CAISDMTPENNEQFF.

The chain couples TRBV27 to TRBJ2-1; 7 bases agree with TRBD2. The CDR3 extends over 15 amino acids. The trim removed 0 bases at V and 8 bases at J, leaving 7 bases unmatched. In germline, CDR1 is MNHEY, CDR2 SMNVEV (reference sequence). In DNA, the CDR3 is TGTGCCAGCAGTTTATCGGGCGGGAGTTGGGATGAGCAGTTCTTC. Protein product: CASSLSGGSWDEQFF.

J is TRBJ2-3 and V is TRBV7-2; D might be TRBD2 (5 bases). There are 13 residues in the CDR3. The V end lost 5 bases, the J end lost 6 bases, and 12 bases lay between the germline ends. Germline V gene lookup returns CDR1 SGHTA and CDR2 FQGNSA. The chain's CDR3 is CASSPAGWDTQYF. Here the CDR3 DNA reads TGTGCCAGCAGCCCCGCGGGCTGGGATACGCAGTATTTT.

The chain joins TRBV27 to TRBJ1-3, with 7 bases fitting TRBD1. The V gene end was trimmed by 6 bases and the J gene end by 0 bases; junction bases not matched to a gene: 11. This CDR3 has 17 amino acids. Germline V gives CDR1 MNHEY, CDR2 SMNVEV (reference sequence). Here the CDR3 reads CASRATGTANSGNTIYF. The CDR3 DNA is TGTGCCAGCAGGGCGACGGGGACAGCGAACTCTGGAAACACCATATATTTT.

The rearrangement joins TRBV5-4 to TRBJ2-7, with 9 bases lining up with TRBD1. The CDR3 loop spans 15 amino acids. The V gene end was trimmed by 4 bases and the J gene end by 2 bases; junction bases not matched to a gene: 7. Per germline, CDR1 SGHNT and CDR2 YYREEE (reference sequence). As DNA, the CDR3 is TGTGCCAGCAGCGCGCGACAGGGGGGAACCTACGAGCAGTACTTC. This gives the protein CASSARQGGTYEQYF.

CDR3 nucleotide sequence: TGTGCCAGCAGCCCGAGAGGGGACGGGAGAATTTACGAGCAGTACTTC. This sequence encodes CASSPRGDGRIYEQYF. The rearrangement uses TRBV9 and TRBJ2-7; D is possibly TRBD2 (6 bases). V lost 4 bases, J lost 4 bases, and 21 bases lay in between. In germline, CDR1 is SGDLS, CDR2 YYNGEE. The CDR3 extends over 16 amino acids.

The chain joins TRBV29-1 to TRBJ2-1; 7 bases match TRBD2. The junction had 5 bases not matched to a gene; V was cut back by 4 bases and J by 2 bases. This CDR3 is built from 14 residues. Germline V gene data show CDR1 as SQVTM and CDR2 as ANQGSEA. The CDR3 protein is CSVVGGGTYNEQFF. The DNA for the CDR3 is TGCAGCGTTGTGGGGGGAGGGACCTACAATGAGCAGTTCTTC.